The rows below give T cell receptor beta chains drawn from one sample of a study of T cells in Graves' hyperthyroidism and ophthalmopathy. One entry per CDR3 protein, called by TCRdb with MiXCR from the multiplex PCR reads. In the table there are hundreds of thousands of distinct CDR3 sequences, about 20% of which are singletons. Sample: blood. These receptors originate from a man aged 35-49 years with Graves' ophthalmopathy. The CDR3 runs from the conserved cysteine through the conserved F or W. D genes are given only for firm matches. A clone size is listed for some rows: how often the clone was seen (once, few, many), or a class if it is expanded.

CDR3: CSANSPGQAVQYF
DNA: TGCAGTGCTAACAGCCCGGGCCAGGCGGTTCAGTACTTC
J: TRBJ2-4
V: TRBV20-1
D: .
size: few

CDR3: CASSLSPPGQGRADTQYF
DNA: TGTGCCAGCAGCTTAAGCCCTCCGGGACAGGGGAGGGCAGATACGCAGTATTTT
J: TRBJ2-3
V: TRBV7-3
D: TRBD1
size: .

CDR3: CAWSLIRTGGVKKLFF
DNA: TGTGCCTGGAGTCTCATTCGGACAGGGGGCGTTAAAAAACTGTTTTTT
J: TRBJ1-4
V: TRBV30
D: TRBD1
size: .

CDR3: CASGLMGYGYTF
DNA: TGTGCTAGTGGTTTGATGGGGTATGGCTACACCTTC
J: TRBJ1-2
V: TRBV12-5
D: .
size: few

CDR3: CASSLQVAAITDTQYF
DNA: TGTGCCAGCAGTCTTCAGGTAGCAGCGATCACAGATACGCAGTATTTT
J: TRBJ2-3
V: TRBV12-3/TRBV12-4
D: .
size: .

CDR3: CASSQLTGAGYGYTF
DNA: TGTGCCAGCAGTCAACTTACCGGCGCAGGCTATGGCTACACCTTC
J: TRBJ1-2
V: TRBV6-1
D: .
size: .

CDR3: CAPHGGLGGTEAFF
DNA: TGTGCCCCTCATGGGGGTCTCGGGGGCACTGAAGCTTTCTTT
J: TRBJ1-1
V: TRBV11-3
D: .
size: few

CDR3: CASSLDPTGAASKQYF
DNA: TGTGCCAGCAGCTTAGACCCTACAGGGGCCGCCTCTAAGCAGTACTTC
J: TRBJ2-7
V: TRBV11-3
D: TRBD1
size: .

CDR3: CSARDFGRGTEAFF
DNA: TGCAGTGCTAGAGATTTCGGCCGTGGCACTGAAGCTTTCTTT
J: TRBJ1-1
V: TRBV20-1
D: .
size: few

CDR3: CSVRDRLSSYEQYF
DNA: TGCAGCGTTCGGGACAGATTGAGCTCCTACGAGCAGTACTTC
J: TRBJ2-7
V: TRBV29-1
D: TRBD1
size: .

CDR3: CSASQRAGGQGYTF
DNA: TGCAGTGCTAGTCAAAGGGCAGGGGGCCAAGGCTACACCTTC
J: TRBJ1-2
V: TRBV20-1
D: TRBD1
size: .

CDR3: CASSQVEGGQYEQYF
DNA: TGCGCCAGCAGCCAAGTGGAGGGGGGCCAGTACGAGCAGTACTTC
J: TRBJ2-7
V: TRBV4-1
D: .
size: many

CDR3: CASRSGGTTEAFF
DNA: TGTGCCAGCAGAAGTGGGGGCACCACTGAAGCTTTCTTT
J: TRBJ1-1
V: TRBV2
D: .
size: many

CDR3: CASHRTITDTQYF
DNA: TGTGCCAGCCACAGGACTATCACAGATACGCAGTATTTT
J: TRBJ2-3
V: TRBV2
D: .
size: .